A single sample gave rise to the 10 T cell receptor beta chains below, sequenced in a study of T-cell reconstitution after alpha-beta-depleted transplantation in children. The library targeted TCRbeta and was prepared with unique molecular identifiers. Each CDR3 protein is one row after TCRdb ran MiXCR on the PCR reads. The table records some 340,000 distinct CDR3 sequences, under 13% of them present only once. The sequenced sample was PBMCs from the stem cell graft donor, obtained from the stem cell graft. The origin of the receptors is a human donor who donated a stem cell graft to a child with acute lymphoblastic leukemia.

In this sample, this clonotype turned up a few times. The rearrangement uses TRBV12-3 or TRBV12-4 and TRBJ1-2; 10 bases align to TRBD1. V lost 6 bases to trimming and J lost 8 bases; unmatched junction nucleotides: 15. The CDR3 sequence is 16 residues long. CDR3 loop: CASSHLPGQGPRGYTF. The CDR3 coding sequence is TGTGCCAGCAGCCACCTACCGGGACAGGGGCCTCGAGGCTACACCTTC.

The chain couples TRBV6-5 to TRBJ2-5; TRBD1 matches 7 bases. Trimming removed 6 bases from V and 4 bases from J; junction bases left unmatched: 5. The CDR3 contains 13 residues. Germline CDR1 MNHEY, CDR2 SVGAGI. For the CDR3, the DNA is TGTGCCAGCAGAAGGACAGGCGGAGAGACCCAGTACTTC. Translation gives CASRRTGGETQYF.

J is TRBJ2-1 and V is TRBV5-1; D tentatively reads TRBD1 or TRBD2 (6 bases each). The V end lost 7 bases, the J end lost 10 bases, and 12 bases lay between the germline ends. This CDR3 is built from 11 residues. Looked up from germline, CDR1 is SGHRS and CDR2 is YFSETQ. The CDR3 sequence: CASGLGGEQFF. CDR3 nucleotide sequence: TGCGCCAGCGGTCTGGGGGGCGAGCAGTTCTTC.

This clonotype was counted a few times. This chain uses TRBV12-3 or TRBV12-4 with TRBJ1-1, with 7 bases identical to TRBD1. Trimming removed 3 bases from V and 4 bases from J; junction bases left unmatched: 5. The CDR3 has 14 residues. The CDR3 region has the DNA TGTGCCAGCAGTTTCCGACAGGGCTCCACTGAAGCTTTCTTT. As protein: CASSFRQGSTEAFF.

The V gene is TRBV12-3 or TRBV12-4, the J gene TRBJ2-5, with D perhaps assigned TRBD1 or TRBD2 (5 bases each). With 2 bases removed from V and 1 base from J, the gap between germline ends came to 14 bases. This CDR3 spans 16 amino acids. The CDR3 DNA follows: TGTGCCAGCAGTTTAATCCGGGGCCCCTTCCAAGAGACCCAGTACTTC. Translation gives CASSLIRGPFQETQYF.

The chain recombines TRBV20-1 with TRBJ2-7; D is possibly TRBD2 (6 bases). Deletions cut 6 bases from V and 5 bases from J, with 17 bases between. CDR3 length: 13 residues. Germline CDR1 DFQATT, CDR2 SNEGSKA (reference sequence). For the CDR3, the DNA is TGCAGTGCCCTCCCATCTAGCGTTGACGAGCAGTACTTC. Translating gives CSALPSSVDEQYF.

J is TRBJ2-3 and V is TRBV13, with 10 bases lining up with TRBD2. With V trimmed by 5 bases and J by 4 bases, 12 bases remained unmatched. The V gene's germline CDR1 is PRHDT and CDR2 FYEKMQ (reference sequence). This CDR3 is 17 amino acids long. The CDR3 region has the DNA TGTGCCAGCAGCCTTCCGGGACTAGCGTGGAGTGCAGATACGCAGTATTTT. Amino acid sequence: CASSLPGLAWSADTQYF.

The chain links TRBV7-9 to TRBJ2-1, with D perhaps matching TRBD2 (5 bases). CDR3 length: 17 residues. CDR1 is SEHNR, CDR2 FQNEAQ, per germline (reference sequence). V was cut by 3 bases and J by 3 bases, with 18 bases left in between. The CDR3 sequence is CASSFPLSGELYNEQFF. CDR3 sequence (DNA): TGTGCCAGCAGCTTTCCCCTGAGCGGAGAACTCTACAATGAGCAGTTCTTC.

This clonotype appeared a few times. V usage is TRBV20-1 and J usage is TRBJ2-7; D gene uncertain. Germline CDR1 reads DFQATT; CDR2 reads SNEGSKA (reference sequence). The ends were cut back, 4 bases at V and 5 bases at J, with 9 bases in the middle. The CDR3 extends over 11 amino acids. In DNA form, the CDR3 reads TGCAGTGCTACGGCGCCCAACGAGCAGTACTTC. It yields the protein CSATAPNEQYF.

Ten or more counts support this clonotype. V gene TRBV7-9 combines with J gene TRBJ2-5; no definite D call. Germline V CDR1 and CDR2: SEHNR, FQNEAQ (reference sequence). Trimming shortened V by 5 bases and J by 5 bases, and 9 bases separated the two germline ends. The CDR3 is made up of 12 amino acids. The CDR3 DNA is TGTGCCAGCAGCGGCGATGGGGAGACCCAGTACTTC. The encoded protein is CASSGDGETQYF.